Listed below are T cell receptor beta chains from one sample, sequenced in a study of long-term antiretroviral therapy in people with HIV. TCRdb's table, derived via immunoSEQ multiplex PCR, lists solely in-frame clones and lacks some. The data show more than 30,000 clones, 83% seen once. The starting material was unsorted PBMCs, obtained 0.4 years before starting antiretroviral therapy. These receptors all come from a man between 18 and 35 years old with HIV. CDR3s include the opening cysteine and the closing phenylalanine or tryptophan. Each record gives: clone size, J gene, D gene, V gene, CDR3 DNA, CDR3 protein. A D gene is named only where the DNA matches it firmly. Expanded clones get a size class; other rows say once, few or many, or leave the size out.

- TRBJ2-3 TRBD2 TRBV9 TGTGCCAGCAGCGGTGGGGGACTAGCGGGAGGCCTCACAGATACGCAGTATTTT CASSGGGLAGGLTDTQYF
- TRBJ2-1 - TRBV9 TGTGCCAGCAGCGTAGGGACTGGCACCTACAATGAGCAGTTCTTC CASSVGTGTYNEQFF
few TRBJ2-7 - TRBV5-1 TGCGCCAGCAGCCCTCCCAGGGAAGACTACGAGCAGTACTTC CASSPPREDYEQYF
- TRBJ2-3 - TRBV7-9 TGTGCCAGCAGCTTTAGCAGAACAGATACGCAGTATTTT CASSFSRTDTQYF
- TRBJ1-4 - TRBV2 TGTGCCAGCAGTGAAAACGGGAGTGAAAAACTGTTTTTT CASSENGSEKLFF
- TRBJ2-3 - TRBV5-1 TGCGCCAGCAGCATGACTTCTAGCACAGATACGCAGTATTTT CASSMTSSTDTQYF
- TRBJ2-1 - TRBV5-1 TGCGCCAGCAGCACGGGGACCGTCCATGAGCAGTTCTTC CASSTGTVHEQFF
- TRBJ2-7 - TRBV9 TGTGCCAGCAGCCCTCCCCGTAGCCACGAGCAGTACTTC CASSPPRSHEQYF
- TRBJ1-1 TRBD1 TRBV6-5 TGTGCCAGCAGTTACTCGTACAGGGGGAGTACTGAAGCTTTCTTT CASSYSYRGSTEAFF
- TRBJ2-4 - TRBV7-9 TGTGCCAGCATCCCCATCACCGGGGAACTAGCCAAAAACATTCAGTACTTC CASIPITGELAKNIQYF
- TRBJ2-5 TRBD1 TRBV7-9 TGTGCCAGCAGCTCGACAGGGGTGGAGACCCAGTACTTC CASSSTGVETQYF
few TRBJ1-2 - TRBV7-9 TGTGCCAGCAGCCTCTACTATGGCTACACCTTC CASSLYYGYTF
- TRBJ2-1 TRBD2 TRBV2 TGTGCCAGCAGTGATCACGAAGCGGGGGGCCCTAGACATTACAATGAGCAGTTCTTC CASSDHEAGGPRHYNEQFF
- TRBJ1-3 - TRBV7-6 TGTGCCAGCAGCTTAACGACCTCCAGCTCTGGAAACACCATATATTTT CASSLTTSSSGNTIYF
- TRBJ1-3 - TRBV4-1 TGCGCCAGCAGCCAAGCAGGGGTGGGGGCTGGAAACACCATATATTTT CASSQAGVGAGNTIYF
- TRBJ2-1 TRBD2 TRBV7-9 TGTGCCAGCAGCATCGGGACTAGCGGGGGATACAATGAGCAGTTCTTC CASSIGTSGGYNEQFF
- TRBJ2-3 TRBD2 TRBV2 TGTGCCACCATTGGGACTAGCGGGGGGCGCCAAGTTTACCGCACAGATACGCAGTATTTT CATIGTSGGRQVYRTDTQYF
- TRBJ1-3 - TRBV5-1 TGCGCCAGCAGCTTGGCACAGCGCACCTCTGGAAACACCATATATTTT CASSLAQRTSGNTIYF
once TRBJ2-7 TRBD1 TRBV5-1 TGCGCCAGCAGCCTTGGACAGGGCGGGTACGAGCAGTACTTC CASSLGQGGYEQYF
- TRBJ2-7 TRBD1 TRBV7-9 TGTGCCAGCAAGGTGGCAGGGGGCCCCTACGAGCAGTACTTC CASKVAGGPYEQYF
- TRBJ2-4 TRBD1 TRBV11-2 TGTGCCAGCAGAACAGGGGTAGGAGCCAAAAACATTCAGTACTTC CASRTGVGAKNIQYF
- TRBJ1-5 TRBD1 TRBV18 TGTGCCAGCTCATTAGAGACAGGGCCCAATCAGCCCCAGCATTTT CASSLETGPNQPQHF
- TRBJ2-6 - TRBV19 TGTGCCAGTAGTTCCAAGACCTTTAGAGGCTCTGGGGCCAACGTCCTGACTTTC CASSSKTFRGSGANVLTF
- TRBJ1-2 - TRBV15 TGTGCCACCAGCCCCCGGACGCCCACCTATGGCTACACCTTC CATSPRTPTYGYTF
- TRBJ2-5 TRBD2 TRBV15 TGTGCCACCCATCCGGGGGTAGCGGGCAAGGCCCTCCAAGAGACCCAGTACTTC CATHPGVAGKALQETQYF
- TRBJ2-7 - TRBV4-1 TGCGCCAGCAGCCAAGATGAGGGAGCCTACGAGCAGTACTTC CASSQDEGAYEQYF
- TRBJ1-2 - TRBV28 TGTGCCAGCAGTCCGACTGCTTTTAGCGGCTACACCTTC CASSPTAFSGYTF
- TRBJ2-7 TRBD1 TRBV5-5 TGTGCCAGCAGGGCTAGGGACAGCTCCTACGAGCAGTACTTC CASRARDSSYEQYF
- TRBJ2-2 - TRBV5-5 TGTGCCAGCAGCCCCTGGGGGGGCGCGAGGGCCGGGGAGCTGTTTTTT CASSPWGGARAGELFF
- TRBJ2-2 - TRBV25-1 TGTGCCAGTACCAACCCGAGACTTGGAGGTACCGGGGAGCTGTTTTTT CASTNPRLGGTGELFF
- TRBJ2-7 - TRBV5-4 TGTGCCAGCAGCCCCGGGGTAGGTTGGGACGAGCAGTACTTC CASSPGVGWDEQYF
- TRBJ2-1 - TRBV19 TGTGCCAGTAGTAGCTTCACAGGGAGCGAGCAGTTCTTC CASSSFTGSEQFF
- TRBJ2-1 - TRBV6-5 TGTGCCAGCAGTTATGGCGGGAACAATGAGCAGTTCTTC CASSYGGNNEQFF
- TRBJ2-7 - TRBV5-1 TGCGCCAGCAGCTTTACAGGTACGGGGTACGAGCAGTACTTC CASSFTGTGYEQYF
- TRBJ2-7 TRBD2 TRBV18 TGTGCCAGCTCACGGGAGGGTCCCCCCTACGAGCAGTACTTC CASSREGPPYEQYF
- TRBJ1-1 - TRBV27 TGTGCCAGTTCAATCCTCCCGAACACTGAAGCTTTCTTT CASSILPNTEAFF
- TRBJ2-1 - TRBV4-1 TGCGCCAGCAGCCTCCTCCGGGGGCAAAATGAGCAGTTCTTC CASSLLRGQNEQFF
- TRBJ1-1 - TRBV5-4 TGTGCCAGCAGCTTGGGACATCTGAACACTGAAGCTTTCTTT CASSLGHLNTEAFF
medium-sized TRBJ1-5 TRBD1 TRBV2 TGTGCCAGCAGTCCAGACAGGGTGAGAAGTGAGCCCCAGCATTTT CASSPDRVRSEPQHF
- TRBJ1-4 - TRBV7-2 TGTGCCAGCAGCTTAGTCTTGGCTCGGGAAAAACTGTTTTTT CASSLVLAREKLFF
- TRBJ2-5 - TRBV7-2 TGTGCCAGCAGGGCGGGGCAGGCCTTCCAAGAGACCCAGTACTTC CASRAGQAFQETQYF
- TRBJ1-2 - TRBV14 TGTGCCAGCAGCCAAGATCCAGGCAGGGTCTATGGCTACACCTTC CASSQDPGRVYGYTF
- TRBJ1-1 - TRBV13 TGTGCCAGCAGCCTACAGGGCACTGAAGCTTTCTTT CASSLQGTEAFF
- TRBJ2-2 TRBD1 TRBV7-7 TGTGCTAGCAGCTTAGCGCTAGTCGGGACAGGGGACGGGGAGCTGTTTTTT CASSLALVGTGDGELFF
once TRBJ2-7 - TRBV18 TGTGCCAGCTCTCCCCAGGGCTCCGAGCAGTACTTC CASSPQGSEQYF
- TRBJ1-1 - TRBV5-4 TGTGCCAGCAGCTCCTCGGGTCGGGACACTGAAGCTTTCTTT CASSSSGRDTEAFF